The rows below give T cell receptor beta chains drawn from one sample of a study of blood T cell repertoires in COVID-19. Profiling relied on immunoSEQ multiplex PCR, and the TCRdb table lists in-frame clones only, not all of them. The data hold 30,000 to 50,000 clones, with around 87% observed a single time. Material for sequencing was peripheral blood. All receptors derive from a man in his fifties with active or convalescent COVID-19. Both conserved end residues are part of each CDR3. Fields, in order: D gene, J gene, V gene, clone size, CDR3 DNA, CDR3 protein. D genes are given only for firm matches. Clone sizes are given selectively: once, few, many, or a class where the clone is expanded.

TRBD1 TRBJ1-5 TRBV10-3 - TGTGCCATCAGGGGGACAGAGGATCAGCCCCAGCATTTT CAIRGTEDQPQHF
TRBD1 TRBJ1-6 TRBV18 once TGTGCCAGCTCACCACCGGAGGGGGCTGATAATTCACCCCTCCACTTT CASSPPEGADNSPLHF
TRBD2 TRBJ2-1 TRBV29-1 - TGCAGCTTTTGCAGGACTAGCGACGATGAGCAGTTCTTC CSFCRTSDDEQFF
TRBD2 TRBJ2-7 TRBV2 - TGTGCCAGCAGTGAATTTGGTAGCGGGACTTCCTTCTCCTACGAGCAGTACTTC CASSEFGSGTSFSYEQYF
- TRBJ1-2 TRBV30 - TGTGCCTGGAGTGTCGGGGGGGACTATGGCTACACCTTC CAWSVGGDYGYTF
- TRBJ1-2 TRBV19 - TGTGCCAGTAGTATGGGGCTGGGCGATGAACTTGGCTACACCTTC CASSMGLGDELGYTF
- TRBJ2-3 TRBV29-1 - TGCAGCGCCAGAGGGTTTGGCACAGATACGCAGTATTTT CSARGFGTDTQYF
- TRBJ2-7 TRBV2 - TGTGCCAGCAGTGATTGGGGGGCGGGAGCCACCCCCTACGAGCAGTACTTC CASSDWGAGATPYEQYF
- TRBJ1-2 TRBV9 - TGTGCCAGCACCGGGGGGGCTGGGGAAATCTATGGCTACACCTTC CASTGGAGEIYGYTF
TRBD2 TRBJ2-7 TRBV28 few TGTGCCAGCAGTTCACCCCGAACTAGCGGACCCCTTTCGGGGCAGTACTTC CASSSPRTSGPLSGQYF
- TRBJ1-5 TRBV12-3/TRBV12-4 - TGTGCCAGCAGTTCCCCGGAGCCCCAGCATTTT CASSSPEPQHF
TRBD1 TRBJ1-2 TRBV5-8 - TGTGCCAGCAGCTCAACGGCGAACCTACGGACGGACAGGACTAACTATGGCTACACCTTC CASSSTANLRTDRTNYGYTF
TRBD2 TRBJ2-3 TRBV19 - TGTGCCAGTAGGGAGTCTTGGCGGGGGAACACAGATACGCAGTATTTT CASRESWRGNTDTQYF
TRBD2 TRBJ2-3 TRBV2 - TGTGCCAGCATGGTGACGGGGGGGACAGATACGCAGTATTTT CASMVTGGTDTQYF
- TRBJ2-7 TRBV7-8 - TGTGCCAGCACCGAGACGGTCGGCCTAGGCGAGCAGTACTTC CASTETVGLGEQYF
TRBD2 TRBJ2-1 TRBV28 - TGTGCCAGCAGTTTACGCGCGGGACTAGCGGGCTCGGGTGAGCAGTTCTTC CASSLRAGLAGSGEQFF
- TRBJ1-1 TRBV19 - TGTGCCAGTAGTATAGTGGGGCAGCCAGCGGCTTTCTTT CASSIVGQPAAFF
- TRBJ2-2 TRBV7-8 - TGTGCCAGCAGCTTAGCGAAAGTGGCCTCGCAGGAGCTGTTTTTT CASSLAKVASQELFF
TRBD1 TRBJ1-1 TRBV7-9 - TGTGCCAGCAGCTTAGGACAGGGCGGTGAAGCTTTCTTT CASSLGQGGEAFF
- TRBJ2-1 TRBV7-9 - TGTGCCAGCAGCCCCCCCCGGAGGGCGACGTACAATGAGCAGTTCTTC CASSPPRRATYNEQFF
- TRBJ2-7 TRBV15 - TGTGCCACCAGTAGGGGCAAGGACTCCTACGAGCAGTACTTC CATSRGKDSYEQYF
TRBD2 TRBJ2-2 TRBV27 - TGTGCCAGCAGTCCCTTTGCGGGGGGGCGGACCGGGGAGCTGTTTTTT CASSPFAGGRTGELFF
- TRBJ1-5 TRBV4-2 - TGTGCCAGCAGCCAAGGGGGGGATCAGCCCCAGCATTTT CASSQGGDQPQHF
- TRBJ1-2 TRBV7-9 - TGTGCCAGCAGCTTAAACAGCCACTATGGCTACACCTTC CASSLNSHYGYTF
TRBD2 TRBJ2-3 TRBV19 once TGTGCCAGTAGGGGACTAGCGGGGGGGCATTTTGGATCAGATACGCAGTATTTT CASRGLAGGHFGSDTQYF
TRBD2 TRBJ2-7 TRBV27 medium-sized TGTGCCAGCAGTTTTACAGCAGCGGGGGAGCAGTACTTC CASSFTAAGEQYF